This T cell receptor beta chain was identified in a study of chemoradiotherapy in HPV16-positive cancers. At the level of the study: Functional T-cell assays on a couple of HPV16-positive patients' cells defined candidate HPV-specific clones and common TCR motifs. Study-wide points: During treatment, candidate HPV-specific clones and E7-related motifs expanded in tumor. HPV-responsive T-cell expansion during chemoradiotherapy was linked to improved recurrence-free survival in HPV16-positive patients.

CDR1 and CDR2 from the germline V gene are LGHNT and FRNRAP. The germline V and J ends were trimmed by 3 bases and 8 bases, with 8 bases remaining between them. The CDR3 has 13 residues. Method: immunoSEQ multiplex PCR; TCRdb's copy keeps in-frame clones and lacks some. The sample includes some 5,000 clones, approximately 89% of them seen just once. Samples were taken several times over chemoradiotherapy. On this clone itself: Its antigen is currently unknown.

The chain links TRBV12-5 to TRBJ1-6; D call uncertain. The sequences come from blood, collected from a patient who underwent chemoradiotherapy. The sequence was collected from a human donor with HPV-associated anogenital cancer. DNA of the CDR3: TGTGCTAGTGGTTTCGGGCTAGATTCACCCCTCCACTTT. Amino acids: CASGFGLDSPLHF. Full variable domain (rest looked up from reference TRBV12-5 and TRBJ1-6): DARVTQTPRHKVTEMGQEVTMRCQPILGHNTVFWYRQTMMQGLELLAYFRNRAPLDDSGMPKDRFSAEMPDATLATLKIQPSEPRDSAVYFCASGFGLDSPLHFGNGTRLTVT.